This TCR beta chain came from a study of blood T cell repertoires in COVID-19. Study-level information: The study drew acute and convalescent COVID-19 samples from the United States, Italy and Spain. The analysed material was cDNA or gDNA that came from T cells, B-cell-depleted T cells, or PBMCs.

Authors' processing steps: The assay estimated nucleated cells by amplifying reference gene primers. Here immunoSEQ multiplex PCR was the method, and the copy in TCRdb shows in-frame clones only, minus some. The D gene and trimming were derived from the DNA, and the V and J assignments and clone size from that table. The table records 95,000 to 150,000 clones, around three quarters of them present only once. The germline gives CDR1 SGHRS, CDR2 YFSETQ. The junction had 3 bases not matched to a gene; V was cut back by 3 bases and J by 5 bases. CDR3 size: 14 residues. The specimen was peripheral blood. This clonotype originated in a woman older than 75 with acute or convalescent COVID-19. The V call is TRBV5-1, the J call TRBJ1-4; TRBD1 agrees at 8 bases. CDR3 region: CASSWTGRNEKLFF. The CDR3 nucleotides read TGCGCCAGCAGCTGGACAGGGAGGAATGAAAAACTGTTTTTT.